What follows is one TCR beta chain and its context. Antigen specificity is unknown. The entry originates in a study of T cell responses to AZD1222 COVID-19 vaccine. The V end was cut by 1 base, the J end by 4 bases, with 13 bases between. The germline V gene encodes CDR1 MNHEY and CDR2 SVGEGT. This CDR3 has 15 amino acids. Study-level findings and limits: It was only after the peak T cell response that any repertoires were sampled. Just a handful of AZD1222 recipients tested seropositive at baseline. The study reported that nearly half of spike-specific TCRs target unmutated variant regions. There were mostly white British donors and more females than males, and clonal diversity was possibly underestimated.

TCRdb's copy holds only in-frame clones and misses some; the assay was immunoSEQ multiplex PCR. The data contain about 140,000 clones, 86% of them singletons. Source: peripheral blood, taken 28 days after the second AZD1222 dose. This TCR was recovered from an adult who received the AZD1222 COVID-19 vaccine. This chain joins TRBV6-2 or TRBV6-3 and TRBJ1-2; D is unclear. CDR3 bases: TGTGCCAGCAGTTACTTGCCTCCAGGTGTCTATGGCTACACCTTC. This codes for CASSYLPPGVYGYTF.